The 5 T cell receptor beta chains below all came from one sample that was sequenced in a study of blood T cell repertoires in COVID-19. Sequencing was performed with immunoSEQ multiplex PCR; in TCRdb, only in-frame clones are kept and a portion is missing. The data contain fewer than 200,000 clones, 80% to 90% of them singletons. Sequences were obtained from peripheral blood. The receptors derive from a woman in her 70s who had recovered from COVID-19.

V and J are TRBV18 and TRBJ2-5; possible D gene TRBD1, 5 bases. The CDR3 totals 15 residues. CDR1 KGHSH and CDR2 LQKENI come from the germline V gene. Trimming left V 0 bases short and J 3 bases short, with 11 bases between. Here the CDR3 reads CASSPPGQGKETQYF. For the CDR3, the DNA is TGTGCCAGCTCACCACCGGGGCAGGGAAAAGAGACCCAGTACTTC. The whole variable domain, remainder taken from reference TRBV18 and TRBJ2-5, is NAGVMQNPRHLVRRRGQEARLRCSPMKGHSHVYWYRQLPEEGLKFMVYLQKENIIDESGMPKERFSAEFPKEGPSILRIQQVVRGDSAAYFCASSPPGQGKETQYFGPGTRLLVL.

The chain carries TRBV6-1 and TRBJ1-2; 7 nucleotides align to TRBD1. The J segment lost 4 bases and the V segment lost 2 bases, leaving 10 bases of the junction unmatched. CDR1 MNHNS and CDR2 SASEGT come from the germline V gene. There are 16 residues in the CDR3. CDR3 residues: CASSELTGYRTYGYTF. CDR3 nucleotide sequence: TGTGCCAGCAGTGAATTGACAGGGTATCGTACCTATGGCTACACCTTC.

The CDR3 is CASSQVRTEAFF. The CDR3 DNA is TGTGCCAGCAGCCAGGTGCGCACTGAAGCTTTCTTT. The gene calls are TRBV3-1 (or the pseudogene TRBV3-2) and TRBJ1-1; D remains ambiguous. This CDR3 is 12 amino acids long. The V gene lost 3 bases and the J gene lost 4 bases, with 6 bases spanning the gap. Germline lookup yields CDR1 LGHDT and CDR2 YNNKEL (reference sequence).

This chain links TRBV9 with TRBJ2-1; D is perhaps TRBD2 (5 bases). The V end was cut by 4 bases, the J end by 3 bases, with 11 bases between. Looked up from germline, CDR1 is SGDLS and CDR2 is YYNGEE. This CDR3 has 14 amino acids. The CDR3 DNA follows: TGTGCCAGCAGCCCGGGGTCAGGCTACAATGAGCAGTTCTTC. Its translation: CASSPGSGYNEQFF.

This clone was counted a single time. The chain joins TRBV19 to TRBJ2-1; TRBD2 might be the D (7 bases). This CDR3 spans 19 amino acids. Germline V gene sequence: CDR1 LNHDA, CDR2 SQIVND (reference sequence). The ends were cut back, 6 bases at V and 4 bases at J, with 28 bases in the middle. CDR3 nucleotide sequence: TGTGCCAGTAGAACGGGCGCGGGGGCGGGAAGGGGGGCGTACAATGAGCAGTTCTTC. As protein: CASRTGAGAGRGAYNEQFF.